Sequencing of this T cell receptor (beta chain) was carried out in a study of blood T cell repertoires in COVID-19. Study as a whole: Specimens from acute and convalescent COVID-19 originated in the United States, Italy and Spain. Sample material is recorded as cDNA or gDNA derived from T cells, B-cell-depleted T cells, or PBMCs.

Original analysis: Amplification with reference gene primers provided the estimates of nucleated cell counts. Method: immunoSEQ multiplex PCR; TCRdb's copy keeps in-frame clones and lacks some. The DNA was the basis for D and trimming; V, J and clone size are from that table. The data hold around 200,000 clones, with 65% to 85% observed a single time. The V gene lost 4 bases and the J gene lost 3 bases, with 13 bases spanning the gap. This CDR3 is 15 amino acids long. CDR1 and CDR2 (germline): LNHDA, SQIVND (reference sequence). The material sequenced was peripheral blood. This TCR came from a man between 50 and 59 years old with active or convalescent COVID-19. V is TRBV19 and J is TRBJ1-3; D remains ambiguous. CDR3 region: CASSSTISFGNTIYF. For the CDR3, the DNA is TGTGCCAGTAGTAGTACTATTTCGTTTGGAAACACCATATATTTT.